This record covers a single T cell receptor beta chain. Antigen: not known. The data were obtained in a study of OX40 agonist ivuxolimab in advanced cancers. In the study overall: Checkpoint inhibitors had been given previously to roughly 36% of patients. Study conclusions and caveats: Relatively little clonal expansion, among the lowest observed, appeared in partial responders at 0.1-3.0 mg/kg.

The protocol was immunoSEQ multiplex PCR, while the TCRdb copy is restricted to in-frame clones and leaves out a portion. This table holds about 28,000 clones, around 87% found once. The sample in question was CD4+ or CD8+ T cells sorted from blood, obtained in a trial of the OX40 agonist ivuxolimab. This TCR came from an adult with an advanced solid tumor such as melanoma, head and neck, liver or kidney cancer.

The CDR3 is CASSGSGTGANYGYTF. CDR3 in DNA: TGTGCCAGCAGCGGGTCCGGGACGGGAGCTAACTATGGCTACACCTTC. This chain connects TRBV11-2 to TRBJ1-2; D may be TRBD1 (5 bases). The V gene's germline CDR1 is SGHAT and CDR2 FQNNGV. The V gene lost 5 bases and the J gene lost 0 bases, with 16 bases spanning the gap. The CDR3 has 16 residues.